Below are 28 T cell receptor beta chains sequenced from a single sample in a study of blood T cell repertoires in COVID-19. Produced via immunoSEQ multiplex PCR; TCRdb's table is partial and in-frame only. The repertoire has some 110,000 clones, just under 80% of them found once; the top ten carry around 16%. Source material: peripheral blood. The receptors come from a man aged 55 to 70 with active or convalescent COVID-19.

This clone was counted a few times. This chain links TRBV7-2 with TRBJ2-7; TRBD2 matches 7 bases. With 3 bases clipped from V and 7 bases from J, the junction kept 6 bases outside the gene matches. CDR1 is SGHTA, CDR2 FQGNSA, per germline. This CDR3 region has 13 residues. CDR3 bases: TGTGCCAGCAGCTTGGCGGGAGTTAGAGAGCAGTACTTC. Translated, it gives CASSLAGVREQYF.

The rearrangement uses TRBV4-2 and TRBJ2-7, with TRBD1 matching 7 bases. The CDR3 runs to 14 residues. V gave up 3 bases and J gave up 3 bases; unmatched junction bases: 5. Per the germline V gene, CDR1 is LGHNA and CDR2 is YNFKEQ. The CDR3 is CASSQAGTDYEQYF. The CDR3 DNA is TGTGCCAGCAGCCAGGCCGGGACAGACTACGAGCAGTACTTC.

The CDR3 here is CASTYVGQGKPKGRYNEQFF. The DNA for the CDR3 is TGTGCCAGCACCTACGTTGGACAGGGAAAACCAAAGGGACGTTACAATGAGCAGTTCTTC. The rearrangement links TRBV6-6 to TRBJ2-1, with 8 bases matching TRBD1. Germline V CDR1 and CDR2: MNHNY, SVGAGI (reference sequence). This CDR3 has 20 residues. V gave up 7 bases and J gave up 4 bases; unmatched junction bases: 24.

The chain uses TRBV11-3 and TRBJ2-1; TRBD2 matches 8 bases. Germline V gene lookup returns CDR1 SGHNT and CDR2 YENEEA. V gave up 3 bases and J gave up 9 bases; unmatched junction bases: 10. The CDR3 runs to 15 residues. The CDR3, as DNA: TGTGCCAGCAGCTTCCGAGCGGGAGATAGAGGTGAGCAGTTCTTC. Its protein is CASSFRAGDRGEQFF.

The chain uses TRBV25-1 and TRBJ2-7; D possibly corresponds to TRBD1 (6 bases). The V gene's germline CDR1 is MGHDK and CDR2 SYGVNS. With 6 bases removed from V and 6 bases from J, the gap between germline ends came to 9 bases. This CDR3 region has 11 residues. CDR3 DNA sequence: TGTGCCAGCAGACAGGGTAGCGAGCAGTACTTC. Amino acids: CASRQGSEQYF.

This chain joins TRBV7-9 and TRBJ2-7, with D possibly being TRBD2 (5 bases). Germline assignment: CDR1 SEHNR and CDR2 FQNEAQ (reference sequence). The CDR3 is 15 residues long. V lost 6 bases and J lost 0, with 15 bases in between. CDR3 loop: CASSSDSLSSYEQYF. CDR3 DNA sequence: TGTGCCAGCAGTTCGGACTCTTTAAGCTCCTACGAGCAGTACTTC.

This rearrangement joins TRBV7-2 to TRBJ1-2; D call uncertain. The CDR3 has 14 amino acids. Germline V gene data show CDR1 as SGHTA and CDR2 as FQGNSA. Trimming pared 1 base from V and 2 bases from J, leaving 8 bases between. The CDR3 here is CASSLGNRNYGYTF. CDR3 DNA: TGTGCCAGCAGCTTAGGTAACAGAAACTATGGCTACACCTTC.

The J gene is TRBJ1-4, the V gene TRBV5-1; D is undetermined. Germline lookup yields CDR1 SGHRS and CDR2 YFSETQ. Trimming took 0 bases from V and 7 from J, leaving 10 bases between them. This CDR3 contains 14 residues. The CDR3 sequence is CASSLGGGAEKLFF. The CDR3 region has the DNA TGCGCCAGCAGCTTGGGGGGAGGCGCTGAAAAACTGTTTTTT.

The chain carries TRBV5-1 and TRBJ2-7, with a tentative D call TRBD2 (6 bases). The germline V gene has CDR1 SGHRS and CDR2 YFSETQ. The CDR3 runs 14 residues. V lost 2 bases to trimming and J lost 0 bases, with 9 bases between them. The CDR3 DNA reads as TGCGCCAGCAGCTTCGGGGGAGTCTCCTACGAGCAGTACTTC. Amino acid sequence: CASSFGGVSYEQYF. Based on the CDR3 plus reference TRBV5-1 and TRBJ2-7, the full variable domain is KAGVTQTPRYLIKTRGQQVTLSCSPISGHRSVSWYQQTPGQGLQFLFEYFSETQRNKGNFPGRFSGRQFSNSRSEMNVSTLELGDSALYLCASSFGGVSYEQYFGPGTRLTVT.

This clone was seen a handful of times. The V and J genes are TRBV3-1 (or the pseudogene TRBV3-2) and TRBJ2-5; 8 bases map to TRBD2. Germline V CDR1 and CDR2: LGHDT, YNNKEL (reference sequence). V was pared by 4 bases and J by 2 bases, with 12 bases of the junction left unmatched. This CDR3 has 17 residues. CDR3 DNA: TGTGCCAGCAGCCTCAGGGTAGGCGGGAGGAAACAAGAGACCCAGTACTTC. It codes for CASSLRVGGRKQETQYF.

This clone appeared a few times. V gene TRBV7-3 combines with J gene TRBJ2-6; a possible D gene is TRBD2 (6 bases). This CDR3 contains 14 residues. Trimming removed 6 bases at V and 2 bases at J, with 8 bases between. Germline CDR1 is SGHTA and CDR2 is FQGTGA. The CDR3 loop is CASRGGPGANVLTF. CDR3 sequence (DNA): TGTGCCAGCAGGGGAGGCCCTGGGGCCAACGTCCTGACTTTC.

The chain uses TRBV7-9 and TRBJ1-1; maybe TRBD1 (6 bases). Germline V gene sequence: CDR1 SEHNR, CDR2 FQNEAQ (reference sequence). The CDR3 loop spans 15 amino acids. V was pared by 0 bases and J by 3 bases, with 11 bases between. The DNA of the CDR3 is TGTGCCAGCAGCTTAGCCTCGGCAGGGGACACTGAAGCTTTCTTT. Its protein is CASSLASAGDTEAFF. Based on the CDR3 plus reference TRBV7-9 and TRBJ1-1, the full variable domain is DTGVSQNPRHKITKRGQNVTFRCDPISEHNRLYWYRQTLGQGPEFLTYFQNEAQLEKSRLLSDRFSAERPKGSFSTLEIQRTEQGDSAMYLCASSLASAGDTEAFFGQGTRLTVV.

The CDR3 region has the DNA TGCAGTGCTAGTCCAGCGGGAGGGCTAGGGAATGAGCAGTTCTTC. Protein product: CSASPAGGLGNEQFF. The rearrangement joins TRBV20-1 to TRBJ2-1; TRBD2 agrees at 10 bases. This CDR3 has 15 amino acids. The germline V gene has CDR1 DFQATT and CDR2 SNEGSKA (reference sequence). V lost 3 bases, J lost 7 bases, and 9 bases stayed unmatched.

DNA for the CDR3: TGTGCCAGCAGCTCGGTAGTGTGGGAGACCCAGTACTTC. Translated, it gives CASSSVVWETQYF. The V gene is TRBV7-2, the J gene TRBJ2-5; D unclear. Germline assignment: CDR1 SGHTA and CDR2 FQGNSA. The CDR3 spans 13 residues. V was trimmed by 4 bases and J by 5 bases, leaving 11 bases between them.

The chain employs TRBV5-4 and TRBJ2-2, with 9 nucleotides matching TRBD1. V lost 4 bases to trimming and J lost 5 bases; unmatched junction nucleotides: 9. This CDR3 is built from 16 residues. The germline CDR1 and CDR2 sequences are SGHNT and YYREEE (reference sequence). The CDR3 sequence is CASSGDRALRTGELFF. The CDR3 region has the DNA TGTGCCAGCAGCGGGGACAGGGCCTTGAGGACCGGGGAGCTGTTTTTT. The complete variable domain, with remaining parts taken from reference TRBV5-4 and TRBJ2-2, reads ETGVTQSPTHLIKTRGQQVTLRCSSQSGHNTVSWYQQALGQGPQFIFQYYREEENGRGNFPPRFSGLQFPNYSSELNVNALELDDSALYLCASSGDRALRTGELFFGEGSRLTVL.

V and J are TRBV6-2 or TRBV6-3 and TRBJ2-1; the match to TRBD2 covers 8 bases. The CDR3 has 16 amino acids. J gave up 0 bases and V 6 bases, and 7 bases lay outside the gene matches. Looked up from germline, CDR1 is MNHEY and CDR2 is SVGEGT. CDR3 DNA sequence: TGTGCCAGCAGCAGAATAGCGGGACTCTCCTACAATGAGCAGTTCTTC. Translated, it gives CASSRIAGLSYNEQFF.

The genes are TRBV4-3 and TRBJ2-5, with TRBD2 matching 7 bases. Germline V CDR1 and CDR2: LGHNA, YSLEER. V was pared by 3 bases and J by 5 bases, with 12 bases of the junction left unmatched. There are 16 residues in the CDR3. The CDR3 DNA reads TGCGCCAGCAGCCATACCGCGGGAGACGGATGGGAGACCCAGTACTTC. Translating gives CASSHTAGDGWETQYF.

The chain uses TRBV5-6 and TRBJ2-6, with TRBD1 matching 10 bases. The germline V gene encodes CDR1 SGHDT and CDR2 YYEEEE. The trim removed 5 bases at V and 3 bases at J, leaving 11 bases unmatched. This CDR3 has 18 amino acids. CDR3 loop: CASRNRDRGGFGANVLTF. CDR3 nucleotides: TGTGCCAGCAGGAACCGGGACAGGGGTGGTTTTGGGGCCAACGTCCTGACTTTC.

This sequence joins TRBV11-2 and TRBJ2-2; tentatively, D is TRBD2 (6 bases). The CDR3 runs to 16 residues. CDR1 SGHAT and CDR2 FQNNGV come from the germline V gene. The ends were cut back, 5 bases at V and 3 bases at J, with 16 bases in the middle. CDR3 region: CASSRPRRGDTGELFF. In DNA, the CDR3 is TGTGCCAGCAGCCGCCCCCGGCGGGGCGACACCGGGGAGCTGTTTTTT.

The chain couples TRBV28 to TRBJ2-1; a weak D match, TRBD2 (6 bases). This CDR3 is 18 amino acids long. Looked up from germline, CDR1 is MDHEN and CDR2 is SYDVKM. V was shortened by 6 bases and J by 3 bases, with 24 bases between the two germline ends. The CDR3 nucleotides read TGTGCCAGCAGGGATGCACCGGGGGTTTTGACTCTCTACAATGAGCAGTTCTTC. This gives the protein CASRDAPGVLTLYNEQFF.

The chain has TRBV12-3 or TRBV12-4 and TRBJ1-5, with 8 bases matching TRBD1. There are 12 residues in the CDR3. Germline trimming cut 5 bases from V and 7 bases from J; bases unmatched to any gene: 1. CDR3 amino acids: CASSRQGQPQHF. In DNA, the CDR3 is TGTGCCAGCAGTCGACAGGGGCAGCCCCAGCATTTT.

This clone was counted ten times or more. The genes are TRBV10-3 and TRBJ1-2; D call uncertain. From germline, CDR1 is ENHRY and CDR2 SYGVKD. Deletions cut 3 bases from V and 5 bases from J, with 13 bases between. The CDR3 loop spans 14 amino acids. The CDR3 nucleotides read TGTGCCATCAGTGATCCGGATATCGGGTATGGCTACACCTTC. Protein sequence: CAISDPDIGYGYTF.

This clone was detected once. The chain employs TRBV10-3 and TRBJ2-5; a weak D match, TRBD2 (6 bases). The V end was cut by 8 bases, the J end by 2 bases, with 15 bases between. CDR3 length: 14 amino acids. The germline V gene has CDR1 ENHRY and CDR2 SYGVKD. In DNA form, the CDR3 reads TGTGCCATCGCGCCGGGACTGGCACAAGAGACCCAGTACTTC. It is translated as CAIAPGLAQETQYF.

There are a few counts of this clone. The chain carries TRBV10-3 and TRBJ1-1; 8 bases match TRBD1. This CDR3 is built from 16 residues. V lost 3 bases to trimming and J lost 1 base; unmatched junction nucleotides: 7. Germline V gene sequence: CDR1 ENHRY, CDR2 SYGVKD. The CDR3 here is CAISENQGAGNTEAFF. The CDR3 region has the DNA TGTGCCATCAGTGAAAACCAGGGGGCGGGGAACACTGAAGCTTTCTTT.

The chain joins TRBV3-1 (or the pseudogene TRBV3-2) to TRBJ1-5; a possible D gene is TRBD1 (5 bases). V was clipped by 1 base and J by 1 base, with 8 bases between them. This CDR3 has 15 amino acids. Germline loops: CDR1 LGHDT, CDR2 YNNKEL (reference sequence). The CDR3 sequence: CASSQAGNSNQPQHF. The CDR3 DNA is TGTGCCAGCAGCCAAGCAGGGAACAGCAATCAGCCCCAGCATTTT.

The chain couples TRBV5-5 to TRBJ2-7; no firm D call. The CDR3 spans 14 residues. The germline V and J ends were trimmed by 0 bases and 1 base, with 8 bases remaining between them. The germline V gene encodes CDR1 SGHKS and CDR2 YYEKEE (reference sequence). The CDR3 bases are TGTGCCAGCAGCTTGGGCTGGAGATCCTACGAGCAGTACTTC. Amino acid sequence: CASSLGWRSYEQYF.

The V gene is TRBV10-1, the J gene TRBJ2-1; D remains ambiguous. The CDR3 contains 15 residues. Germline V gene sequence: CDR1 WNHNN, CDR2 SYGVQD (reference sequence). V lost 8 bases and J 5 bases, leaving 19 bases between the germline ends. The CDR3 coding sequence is TGCGCCAGCGCCTCATCCATACAATCCCACAATGAGCAGTTCTTC. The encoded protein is CASASSIQSHNEQFF.

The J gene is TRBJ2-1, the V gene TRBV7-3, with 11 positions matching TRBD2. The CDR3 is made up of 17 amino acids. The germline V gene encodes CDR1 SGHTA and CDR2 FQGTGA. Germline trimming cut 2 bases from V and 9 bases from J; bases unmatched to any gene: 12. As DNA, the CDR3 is TGTGCCAGCAGCTTAGGTCTAGCGGGAGGCCCCAGCGGTGAGCAGTTCTTC. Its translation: CASSLGLAGGPSGEQFF.